These T cell receptor beta chains were read from a single sample in a study of PD-1 blockade in classical Hodgkin lymphoma. Produced via immunoSEQ multiplex PCR; TCRdb's table is partial and in-frame only. This table holds around 37,000 clones, 92% found once. The sample here was CD4+ T cells from blood, taken before the fourth cycle of nivolumab. The receptors here all came from a human donor with classical Hodgkin lymphoma. The CDR3 runs from the conserved cysteine through the conserved F or W. Each record gives: D gene, J gene, V gene, clone size, CDR3 DNA, CDR3 protein. A D gene is named only where the DNA matches it firmly. Clone size is stated in some rows and not others, as once, few, many or a class when expanded.

d_gene: NA; j_gene: TRBJ1-5; v_gene: TRBV18; abundance: NA; CDR3nt: TGTGCCAGCTCACCAGGCCCCAGGGGCGATAATCAGCCCCAGCATTTT; CDR3aa: CASSPGPRGDNQPQHF
d_gene: NA; j_gene: TRBJ1-2; v_gene: TRBV4-1; abundance: NA; CDR3nt: TGCGCCAGCAGCCAAGACAGTTGGCTTCGGGGCTACACCTTC; CDR3aa: CASSQDSWLRGYTF
d_gene: NA; j_gene: TRBJ1-5; v_gene: TRBV6-6; abundance: NA; CDR3nt: TGTGCCAGCAGTAGGGGGGCTGCGGGGAATCAGCCCCAGCATTTT; CDR3aa: CASSRGAAGNQPQHF
d_gene: NA; j_gene: TRBJ2-2; v_gene: TRBV29-1; abundance: NA; CDR3nt: TGCAGCGCCACAGTAGGGGCCGGGGAGCTGTTTTTT; CDR3aa: CSATVGAGELFF
d_gene: TRBD2; j_gene: TRBJ2-7; v_gene: TRBV9; abundance: once; CDR3nt: TGTGCCAGCAGCGTAGACACCCCCAGCGGGAGGTTGTCCTACGAGCAGTACTTC; CDR3aa: CASSVDTPSGRLSYEQYF
d_gene: NA; j_gene: TRBJ2-7; v_gene: TRBV11-2; abundance: NA; CDR3nt: TGTGCCAGCAGCTTAGCAGGGTCCTACGAGCAGTACTTC; CDR3aa: CASSLAGSYEQYF
d_gene: TRBD1; j_gene: TRBJ2-5; v_gene: TRBV29-1; abundance: NA; CDR3nt: TGCAGCGTTCCTACAGGGGGTGAAGAGACCCAGTACTTC; CDR3aa: CSVPTGGEETQYF
d_gene: NA; j_gene: TRBJ2-7; v_gene: TRBV10-3; abundance: NA; CDR3nt: TGTGCCAGCGGGACAAGAATCTACGAGCAGTACTTC; CDR3aa: CASGTRIYEQYF
d_gene: NA; j_gene: TRBJ2-7; v_gene: TRBV11-2; abundance: NA; CDR3nt: TGTGCCAGCAGCTTAAAGATCACGACGGACGAGCAGTACTTC; CDR3aa: CASSLKITTDEQYF
d_gene: TRBD1; j_gene: TRBJ1-4; v_gene: TRBV28; abundance: once; CDR3nt: TGTGCCAGCAGTTCAGGGACAGGGGGAAACGAAAAACTGTTTTTT; CDR3aa: CASSSGTGGNEKLFF
d_gene: TRBD2; j_gene: TRBJ2-7; v_gene: TRBV19; abundance: NA; CDR3nt: TGTGCCAGTAGCAGAGGGACTAGCGGATACTACGAGCAGTACTTC; CDR3aa: CASSRGTSGYYEQYF
d_gene: TRBD2; j_gene: TRBJ2-2; v_gene: TRBV10-1; abundance: NA; CDR3nt: TGCGCCAGCAGCAGGGACTACCCGGGCGGGGAGCTGTTTTTT; CDR3aa: CASSRDYPGGELFF
d_gene: TRBD1; j_gene: TRBJ1-5; v_gene: TRBV6-6; abundance: NA; CDR3nt: TGTGCCAGCAGCCCGACAGGGAATGTGGGGGAGCCCCAGCATTTT; CDR3aa: CASSPTGNVGEPQHF
d_gene: NA; j_gene: TRBJ2-1; v_gene: TRBV5-1; abundance: few; CDR3nt: TGCGCCAGCAGCCCAGGGACTCTTTATGAGCAGTTCTTC; CDR3aa: CASSPGTLYEQFF
d_gene: NA; j_gene: TRBJ2-7; v_gene: TRBV7-2; abundance: NA; CDR3nt: TGTGCCAGCAGCTCCGTCTCCTACGAGCAGTACTTC; CDR3aa: CASSSVSYEQYF
d_gene: NA; j_gene: TRBJ2-7; v_gene: TRBV28; abundance: NA; CDR3nt: TGTGCCAGCAGTCCCCCTGACAGGTACCACGAGCAGTACTTC; CDR3aa: CASSPPDRYHEQYF
d_gene: NA; j_gene: TRBJ2-6; v_gene: TRBV19; abundance: NA; CDR3nt: TGTGCCAGTAGTCCCCCCGGGACTGGGGCCAACGTCCTGACTTTC; CDR3aa: CASSPPGTGANVLTF
d_gene: TRBD1; j_gene: TRBJ2-1; v_gene: TRBV5-1; abundance: few; CDR3nt: TGCGCCAGCAGCCCAACAGGGGCCTCCTACAATGAGCAGTTCTTC; CDR3aa: CASSPTGASYNEQFF
d_gene: NA; j_gene: TRBJ2-1; v_gene: TRBV6-5; abundance: NA; CDR3nt: TGTGCCAGCAGCAGGGACGGATACTCCTACAATGAGCAGTTCTTC; CDR3aa: CASSRDGYSYNEQFF
d_gene: NA; j_gene: TRBJ2-7; v_gene: TRBV6-5; abundance: NA; CDR3nt: TGTGCCAGCAGTTACCCCTCCCGAGGTCTCTACGAGCAGTACTTC; CDR3aa: CASSYPSRGLYEQYF
d_gene: NA; j_gene: TRBJ2-1; v_gene: TRBV7-3; abundance: once; CDR3nt: TGTGCCAGCAGCTTAACCGGACAGTTACACAATGAGCAGTTCTTC; CDR3aa: CASSLTGQLHNEQFF
d_gene: NA; j_gene: TRBJ2-7; v_gene: TRBV4-1; abundance: few; CDR3nt: TGCGCCAGCTCAAACTCCTACTACGAGCAGTACTTC; CDR3aa: CASSNSYYEQYF
d_gene: NA; j_gene: TRBJ2-5; v_gene: TRBV5-1; abundance: NA; CDR3nt: TGCGCCAGCAGCAGGGGATCGACAGCGGAGACCCAGTACTTC; CDR3aa: CASSRGSTAETQYF
d_gene: NA; j_gene: TRBJ2-7; v_gene: TRBV19; abundance: few; CDR3nt: TGTGCCAGTAGTAACACAGGCTCCTACGAGCAGTACTTC; CDR3aa: CASSNTGSYEQYF
d_gene: NA; j_gene: TRBJ2-2; v_gene: TRBV10-3; abundance: NA; CDR3nt: TGTGCCATCAGTGAGTCCCTCCCCCGCGGGACCGGGGAGCTGTTTTTT; CDR3aa: CAISESLPRGTGELFF
d_gene: TRBD1; j_gene: TRBJ2-7; v_gene: TRBV19; abundance: NA; CDR3nt: TGTGCCAGTAGTGGCCGGGACAGCTCCTACGAGCAGTACTTC; CDR3aa: CASSGRDSSYEQYF
d_gene: NA; j_gene: TRBJ1-2; v_gene: TRBV10-3; abundance: once; CDR3nt: TGTGCCATAAAGAGACAGAACCAGGACGAGGGCTACACCTTC; CDR3aa: CAIKRQNQDEGYTF
d_gene: TRBD1; j_gene: TRBJ1-4; v_gene: TRBV28; abundance: NA; CDR3nt: TGTGCCACCATGGACAGGGGTAATAATGAAAAACTGTTTTTT; CDR3aa: CATMDRGNNEKLFF
d_gene: NA; j_gene: TRBJ1-3; v_gene: TRBV14; abundance: NA; CDR3nt: TGTGCCAGCAGCCCCCCAGGGCCGAACTCTGGAAACACCATATATTTT; CDR3aa: CASSPPGPNSGNTIYF
d_gene: TRBD1; j_gene: TRBJ1-1; v_gene: TRBV29-1; abundance: NA; CDR3nt: TGCAGCGTTGCTCAGGGGGCCGCGAACACTGAAGCTTTCTTT; CDR3aa: CSVAQGAANTEAFF
d_gene: NA; j_gene: TRBJ2-7; v_gene: TRBV30; abundance: NA; CDR3nt: TGTGCCTGGAGGGACCGCTACGAGCAGTACTTC; CDR3aa: CAWRDRYEQYF
d_gene: NA; j_gene: TRBJ1-1; v_gene: TRBV5-4; abundance: NA; CDR3nt: TGTGCCAGCAGCCGCTATGACGCGAACACTGAAGCTTTCTTT; CDR3aa: CASSRYDANTEAFF
d_gene: TRBD1; j_gene: TRBJ2-1; v_gene: TRBV4-1; abundance: NA; CDR3nt: TGCGCCAGCAGCAACGGACAGGGCGTCTCCTACAATGAGCAGTTCTTC; CDR3aa: CASSNGQGVSYNEQFF
d_gene: NA; j_gene: TRBJ1-4; v_gene: TRBV15; abundance: NA; CDR3nt: TGTGCCACCAGCAGATCCACAGGGACGGAAAAACTGTTTTTT; CDR3aa: CATSRSTGTEKLFF
d_gene: TRBD1; j_gene: TRBJ1-6; v_gene: TRBV6-6; abundance: NA; CDR3nt: TGTGCCAGCAGTTATGCCCCCAGGGGGGATAATTCACCCCTCCACTTT; CDR3aa: CASSYAPRGDNSPLHF
d_gene: NA; j_gene: TRBJ2-2; v_gene: TRBV5-4; abundance: few; CDR3nt: TGTGCCAGCAGCTTGGGGACCACAAACACCGGGGAGCTGTTTTTT; CDR3aa: CASSLGTTNTGELFF
d_gene: NA; j_gene: TRBJ2-7; v_gene: TRBV11-3; abundance: few; CDR3nt: TGTGCCAGCAGCTTAGGAGGGGGCTACGAGCAGTACTTC; CDR3aa: CASSLGGGYEQYF
d_gene: NA; j_gene: TRBJ1-1; v_gene: TRBV5-4; abundance: NA; CDR3nt: TGTGCCAGCAGCTATCCGGGATATTACGGGGCTTTCTTT; CDR3aa: CASSYPGYYGAFF
d_gene: NA; j_gene: TRBJ1-2; v_gene: TRBV14; abundance: NA; CDR3nt: TGTGCCAGCAGCCAAACAGTAAACTATGGCTACACCTTC; CDR3aa: CASSQTVNYGYTF
d_gene: TRBD1; j_gene: TRBJ1-2; v_gene: TRBV18; abundance: NA; CDR3nt: TGTGCCAGCTCATCTTTAGGACAGGGGGCGACTAACTATGGCTACACCTTC; CDR3aa: CASSSLGQGATNYGYTF
d_gene: NA; j_gene: TRBJ2-7; v_gene: TRBV7-9; abundance: NA; CDR3nt: TGTGCCAGCAGCTTCCACAGGGGGGGGTCCTACGAGCAGTACTTC; CDR3aa: CASSFHRGGSYEQYF
d_gene: NA; j_gene: TRBJ2-7; v_gene: TRBV10-3; abundance: NA; CDR3nt: TGTGCCATCAGTGGCGGACAGAAAGCCTACGAGCAGTACTTC; CDR3aa: CAISGGQKAYEQYF
d_gene: NA; j_gene: TRBJ2-2; v_gene: TRBV5-1; abundance: NA; CDR3nt: TGCGCCAGCAGCTTGTTTAGCAGCTCCAGGGGAACCGGGGAGCTGTTTTTT; CDR3aa: CASSLFSSSRGTGELFF
d_gene: NA; j_gene: TRBJ2-7; v_gene: TRBV2; abundance: NA; CDR3nt: TGTGCCAGCAGCCCTTTCTACGAGCAGTACTTC; CDR3aa: CASSPFYEQYF
d_gene: NA; j_gene: TRBJ2-2; v_gene: TRBV27; abundance: NA; CDR3nt: TGTGCCAGCAGTGTATCGTTGTTCGGGGAGCTGTTTTTT; CDR3aa: CASSVSLFGELFF
d_gene: TRBD2; j_gene: TRBJ2-3; v_gene: TRBV15; abundance: NA; CDR3nt: TGTGCCACCAGCAGCGGTAATAGCGGGACAGATACGCAGTATTTT; CDR3aa: CATSSGNSGTDTQYF
d_gene: TRBD2; j_gene: TRBJ2-1; v_gene: TRBV6-5; abundance: NA; CDR3nt: TGTGCCAGCAGTACGCCGGGACTAGCGGGAGATTTATTCTTC; CDR3aa: CASSTPGLAGDLFF
d_gene: TRBD1; j_gene: TRBJ1-3; v_gene: TRBV30; abundance: NA; CDR3nt: TGTGCCTGGTGGGGACAGGTAACTGGAAACACCATATATTTT; CDR3aa: CAWWGQVTGNTIYF
d_gene: NA; j_gene: TRBJ1-1; v_gene: TRBV7-3; abundance: NA; CDR3nt: TGTGCCAGCAGCCGACAGCTGAACACTGAAGCTTTCTTT; CDR3aa: CASSRQLNTEAFF